This TCR beta chain was identified in a study of long-term antiretroviral therapy in people with HIV. Notes on the study in general: Viral resistance, ART adherence and therapy changes all lacked available data.

The CDR3 is 10 amino acids. This clone came up a few times. Its antigen is as yet unknown. The assay used was immunoSEQ (version v3.0), run at survey level. Assay used: immunoSEQ multiplex PCR; TCRdb lists only in-frame clones, some missing. The table includes about 24,000 clones, approximately 86% detected once. This chain connects TRBV21-1 to TRBJ2-7. TRBV21-1 is deemed a pseudogene. The starting material was unsorted PBMCs, obtained 1.8 years before starting antiretroviral therapy. The sequence derives from a middle-aged man with HIV. CDR3 sequence reads: CASSSYEQYF. CDR3 bases: TGTGCCAGCTCCTCCTACGAGCAGTACTTC.